This T cell receptor (beta chain) stems from a study of response to subunit inactivated influenza vaccine (dated by TCRdb to between 2018 and 2020). Turning to the overall study: To follow how T cells responded to a trivalent subunit inactivated influenza vaccine, the researchers relied on deep quantitative profiling of the T cell receptor repertoire.

Library construction relied on RT-PCR. The sequencing machine was an Illumina HiSeq 2500. TCRdb reprocessing: public reads trimmed at Q25 with fastp, clones called with MiXCR, in-frame beta chains kept. Merged by CDR3 protein, the rows form single entries marked with the most common genes and DNA. The sample profile shows roughly 190,000 distinct CDR3 sequences; around 14% of them were found once. The top ten constitute under 30% of the sample. Comments on this clonotype: There is no known antigen for this receptor. Qualities for individual bases were not recorded, and no much larger clone is one base off.

V lost 7 bases and J lost 4 bases; the stretch between them is 11 bases long. The CDR1 and CDR2 encoded by the germline V gene are MNHNS and SASEGT. Measured from the cysteine to the phenylalanine, the CDR3 is 14 residues long. The kept DNA is CDR3 alone, 42 bases in frame from the first base. Study-wide conclusions, independent of this receptor: The authors proposed that each seasonal influenza vaccination may bring in only a limited number of new T cells.

The source material was CD8+ T cells sorted from PBMCs, sampled less than 6 days after vaccination. This TCR was sampled from a man over 45 who received an inactivated influenza vaccine. Donor details come from another sample of the same person, matched by shared clones. The chain is made from TRBV6-1 and TRBJ1-6; no D gene can be assigned with confidence. CDR3 sequence: CASTPTAYNSPLHF. The DNA is as follows: TGTGCCAGCACTCCGACGGCTTATAATTCACCCCTCCACTTT.